This is a list of T cell receptor beta chains from one sample in a study of Graves' ophthalmopathy and Graves' hyperthyroidism. TCRdb independently ran MiXCR on the multiplex PCR reads; one entry per CDR3 protein. The sample yields 500,000 to 600,000 distinct CDR3 sequences, 35% to 40% seen once. The sequenced sample consisted of peripheral blood or thyroid tissue (not recorded which). The receptors originated from an adult man with Graves' hyperthyroidism. CDR3s include the opening cysteine and the closing phenylalanine or tryptophan. The order of the fields is clone size, V gene, D gene, J gene, CDR3 protein, CDR3 DNA. D genes are given only for firm matches. Only some rows state a clone size, as once, few, many or a class for expanded clones.

many	TRBV6-6	.	TRBJ2-5	CASSWGRQETQYF	TGTGCCAGCAGTTGGGGCCGGCAGGAGACCCAGTACTTC
few	TRBV30	TRBD1	TRBJ1-2	CACTFRDRGQGYTF	TGTGCCTGTACGTTCCGGGACAGGGGGCAGGGCTACACCTTC
.	TRBV6-1	TRBD2	TRBJ2-7	CASSPTSGAAYEQYF	TGTGCCAGCAGCCCGACTAGCGGGGCTGCTTACGAGCAGTACTTC
many	TRBV7-9	.	TRBJ2-2	CASSLPWSGELFF	TGTGCCAGCAGCCTGCCCTGGTCCGGGGAGCTGTTTTTT
many	TRBV10-3	.	TRBJ1-5	CAISEGGISNQPQHF	TGTGCCATCAGTGAGGGGGGCATTAGCAATCAGCCCCAGCATTTT
.	TRBV18	TRBD2	TRBJ2-7	CASSPPTSGSSYEQYF	TGTGCCAGCTCACCACCGACCAGCGGGAGCTCCTACGAGCAGTACTTC
.	TRBV19	.	TRBJ1-2	CASSIGLRVLYGYTF	TGTGCCAGTAGTATTGGGTTACGAGTCCTCTATGGCTACACCTTC
many	TRBV7-9	.	TRBJ2-7	CASSTLRSATQGYEQYF	TGTGCCAGCAGCACCCTCCGTTCAGCTACCCAGGGCTACGAGCAGTACTTC
.	TRBV6-1	.	TRBJ2-2	CASSEKGWSTGELFF	TGTGCCAGCAGTGAAAAGGGGTGGTCCACCGGGGAGCTGTTTTTT
many	TRBV12-5	.	TRBJ1-4	CASGLGEKLFF	TGTGCTAGTGGTTTGGGGGAAAAACTGTTTTTT
.	TRBV29-1	.	TRBJ2-2	CSAGQNTGELFF	TGCAGCGCTGGACAGAACACCGGGGAGCTGTTTTTT
many	TRBV2	TRBD1	TRBJ1-1	CASRRQGAGAEAFF	TGTGCCAGCAGACGACAGGGGGCTGGCGCTGAAGCTTTCTTT
many	TRBV6-5	TRBD2	TRBJ2-7	CASRGGSYEQYF	TGTGCCAGCAGGGGAGGGTCCTACGAGCAGTACTTC
many	TRBV5-1	.	TRBJ1-1	CASSVDSEAFF	TGCGCCAGCAGCGTGGACTCGGAAGCTTTCTTT
many	TRBV6-5	.	TRBJ2-6	CASRAGSGANVLTF	TGTGCCAGCAGGGCGGGCTCTGGGGCCAACGTCCTGACTTTC
.	TRBV7-2	.	TRBJ2-3	CASSPVVADTQYF	TGTGCCAGCAGCCCCGTAGTCGCAGATACGCAGTATTTT
.	TRBV4-2	.	TRBJ2-2	CASSQDNGIGTGELFF	TGTGCCAGCAGCCAAGATAACGGTATTGGCACCGGGGAGCTGTTTTTT
many	TRBV12-3/TRBV12-4	.	TRBJ1-5	CASSFVGRDQPQHF	TGTGCCAGCAGTTTTGTGGGCAGGGACCAGCCCCAGCATTTT
.	TRBV7-9	.	TRBJ1-2	CASNFQGFGYTF	TGTGCCAGCAACTTCCAAGGTTTCGGCTACACCTTC
.	TRBV20-1	TRBD2	TRBJ2-1	CSARTGDGGTSGNEQFF	TGCAGTGCTAGAACGGGGGACGGAGGGACTAGCGGGAATGAGCAGTTCTTC
.	TRBV7-8	.	TRBJ1-4	CASSLVEQRTNEKLFF	TGTGCTAGCAGCTTAGTGGAGCAGAGGACTAATGAAAAACTGTTTTTT
.	TRBV12-3/TRBV12-4	.	TRBJ2-7	CASSLKPPHYEQYF	TGTGCCAGCAGTTTAAAACCCCCGCACTACGAGCAGTACTTC
many	TRBV9	.	TRBJ2-7	CASSVGSGPSYEQYF	TGTGCCAGCAGCGTAGGGAGCGGGCCCTCCTACGAGCAGTACTTC
many	TRBV7-6	.	TRBJ2-7	CASSLLVPSLGAHEQYF	TGTGCCAGCAGCTTACTAGTACCTAGCTTGGGGGCCCACGAGCAGTACTTC
.	TRBV5-1	TRBD1	TRBJ2-3	CASSLSGPGQGVDTQYF	TGCGCCAGCAGCTTGTCGGGCCCGGGACAGGGTGTAGATACGCAGTATTTT
.	TRBV9	TRBD1	TRBJ1-1	CASSHGQGSTLHPEAFF	TGTGCCAGCAGCCATGGACAGGGGAGCACCTTGCACCCTGAAGCTTTCTTT
.	TRBV7-9	TRBD2	TRBJ2-1	CASSLAGTAANEQFF	TGTGCCAGTAGCTTAGCGGGGACTGCGGCGAATGAGCAGTTCTTC
many	TRBV6-2/TRBV6-3	.	TRBJ2-7	CASSYSIDKISYEQYF	TGTGCCAGCAGTTACTCCATAGACAAAATTTCCTACGAGCAGTACTTC
few	TRBV29-1	TRBD2	TRBJ2-1	CSLRTSVYGEQFF	TGCAGCCTCAGGACTAGCGTTTATGGTGAGCAGTTCTTC
.	TRBV7-2	TRBD1	TRBJ2-6	CASSLGPGAGGNVLTF	TGTGCCAGCAGCTTGGGGCCCGGGGCAGGGGGAAACGTCCTGACTTTC
many	TRBV25-1	TRBD2	TRBJ2-3	CASSDSSGSPDTQYF	TGTGCCAGCAGTGATTCTAGCGGGAGCCCGGATACGCAGTATTTT
.	TRBV27	.	TRBJ1-5	CASTTLNQPQHF	TGTGCCAGCACCACCCTCAATCAGCCCCAGCATTTT
few	TRBV6-1	.	TRBJ1-1	CASSDRPYRTEAFF	TGTGCCAGCAGTGACCGTCCCTATAGGACTGAAGCTTTCTTT
.	TRBV24-1	.	TRBJ2-7	CATSSERPNRAHEQYF	TGTGCCACCAGCTCCGAACGGCCAAACAGGGCCCACGAGCAGTACTTC
few	TRBV6-1	.	TRBJ1-3	CASSEAARAGNTIYF	TGTGCCAGCAGTGAAGCCGCCAGGGCTGGAAACACCATATATTTT
.	TRBV12-5	.	TRBJ2-7	CASGLVIAGTSSYEQYF	TGTGCTAGTGGTTTGGTGATCGCCGGGACGAGCTCCTACGAGCAGTACTTC
many	TRBV29-1	.	TRBJ2-2	CSVEVPNTGELFF	TGCAGCGTTGAAGTTCCTAACACCGGGGAGCTGTTTTTT
.	TRBV27	TRBD2	TRBJ2-5	CASSSTGLASYQETQYF	TGTGCCAGCAGTTCCACCGGACTAGCGTCTTACCAAGAGACCCAGTACTTC
few	TRBV6-5	.	TRBJ2-7	CASRPTGVYEQYF	TGTGCCAGCAGACCGACAGGTGTCTACGAGCAGTACTTC
.	TRBV12-3/TRBV12-4	TRBD1	TRBJ2-6	CASSSRWTGYSGANVLTF	TGTGCCAGCAGTTCACGGTGGACAGGGTACTCTGGGGCCAACGTCCTGACTTTC
.	TRBV12-3/TRBV12-4	.	TRBJ2-3	CASSPSLVGDTQYF	TGTGCCAGCAGTCCAAGCCTCGTAGGGGATACGCAGTATTTT
few	TRBV28	.	TRBJ1-3	CASRTDSGNTIYF	TGTGCCAGCAGGACTGACTCTGGAAACACCATATATTTT
many	TRBV12-3/TRBV12-4	TRBD1	TRBJ2-5	CATQQGAGETQYF	TGTGCCACCCAACAGGGGGCCGGAGAGACCCAGTACTTC
.	TRBV2	TRBD1	TRBJ2-1	CATGQGARSYNEQFF	TGTGCCACAGGACAGGGGGCCAGGTCCTACAATGAGCAGTTCTTC
once	TRBV24-1	TRBD1	TRBJ1-1	CATGTGMNTEAFF	TGTGCCACCGGGACAGGGATGAACACTGAAGCTTTCTTT
.	TRBV6-5	.	TRBJ1-6	CASSEGGEGSPLHF	TGTGCCAGCAGTGAAGGGGGAGAGGGATCACCCCTCCACTTT
.	TRBV12-3/TRBV12-4	.	TRBJ2-7	CASSESSYNEQYF	TGTGCCAGCAGTGAGAGCTCCTACAATGAGCAGTACTTC
.	TRBV20-1	.	TRBJ2-7	CSASSGQFSYEQYF	TGCAGTGCTAGTTCGGGACAATTCTCCTACGAGCAGTACTTC
many	TRBV10-3	.	TRBJ1-2	CAISESTGPNYGYTF	TGTGCCATCAGTGAGTCGACAGGTCCTAACTATGGCTACACCTTC
.	TRBV9	.	TRBJ1-6	CASSEDDKPYNSPLHF	TGTGCCAGCAGTGAAGACGACAAACCCTATAATTCACCCCTCCACTTT
.	TRBV2	TRBD1	TRBJ1-5	CASVPGQHSNQPQHF	TGTGCCAGCGTTCCGGGACAGCATAGCAATCAGCCCCAGCATTTT
few	TRBV19	.	TRBJ2-7	CASSPRTESSYEQYF	TGTGCCAGTAGTCCTAGGACTGAGTCCTCCTACGAGCAGTACTTC
.	TRBV10-3	TRBD2	TRBJ2-1	CAISPSSGRTYNEQFF	TGTGCCATCAGTCCCTCTAGCGGGAGAACGTACAATGAGCAGTTCTTC